These 8 T cell receptor beta chains were all obtained from the same sample, sequenced in a study of OX40 agonist ivuxolimab in advanced cancers. The data were produced by immunoSEQ multiplex PCR, yet TCRdb's version contains in-frame clones alone and is incomplete. The profile shows about 40,000 clones, 88% of them singletons. Material: CD4+ or CD8+ T cells sorted from blood, obtained in a trial of the OX40 agonist ivuxolimab. The receptors originated from an adult with an advanced solid tumor such as melanoma, head and neck, liver or kidney cancer.

The chain links TRBV27 to TRBJ2-7; 10 bases fit TRBD1. The V segment lost 5 bases and the J segment 2 bases; nucleotides outside the gene matches: 3. This CDR3 has 14 amino acids. Germline V CDR1 and CDR2: MNHEY, SMNVEV (reference sequence). For the CDR3, the DNA is TGTGCCAGCAGTCTGACAGGGGGCACCTACGAGCAGTACTTC. It codes for CASSLTGGTYEQYF.

This chain links TRBV28 with TRBJ2-7; 8 bases fit TRBD2. With V trimmed by 3 bases and J by 2 bases, 6 bases remained unmatched. This CDR3 is built from 15 residues. CDR1 is MDHEN, CDR2 SYDVKM, per germline. CDR3 loop: CASSFGLAGTYEQYF. CDR3 DNA sequence: TGTGCCAGCAGTTTTGGGCTAGCGGGTACCTACGAGCAGTACTTC.

The chain joins TRBV6-1 to TRBJ2-5, with TRBD2 matching 9 bases. This CDR3 spans 16 amino acids. The V gene's germline CDR1 is MNHNS and CDR2 SASEGT. Germline trimming cut 3 bases from V and 2 bases from J; bases unmatched to any gene: 7. CDR3 in amino acids: CASSETGTSYQETQYF. CDR3 coding DNA: TGTGCCAGCAGTGAGACCGGGACTAGCTATCAAGAGACCCAGTACTTC.

The chain combines TRBV27 with TRBJ1-2; TRBD1 might be the D (5 bases). Germline loops: CDR1 MNHEY, CDR2 SMNVEV (reference sequence). Trimming removed 5 bases from V and 4 bases from J, with 14 bases in between. The CDR3 consists of 14 residues. The CDR3 protein is CASSAFGGGYGYTF. Here the CDR3 DNA reads TGTGCCAGCAGTGCCTTTGGGGGAGGCTATGGCTACACCTTC.

The rearrangement uses TRBV20-1 and TRBJ1-2, with unresolved D. This CDR3 has 9 amino acids. Germline CDR1 reads DFQATT; CDR2 reads SNEGSKA (reference sequence). The ends were cut back, 7 bases at V and 3 bases at J, with 3 bases in the middle. This CDR3 reads CSVDYGYTF. The CDR3 nucleotides are TGCAGTGTCGACTATGGCTACACCTTC.

This chain uses TRBV4-1 with TRBJ2-2, with unresolved D. The CDR3 spans 14 residues. Trimming left V 1 base short and J 4 bases short, with 7 bases between. Germline CDR1 MGHRA, CDR2 YSYEKL. The CDR3 spells CASSQGSFTGELFF. The DNA for the CDR3 is TGCGCCAGCAGCCAAGGTTCCTTCACCGGGGAGCTGTTTTTT.

The chain combines TRBV5-1 with TRBJ2-5; the D is unclear. Trimming stripped 0 bases from V and 2 bases from J, with 11 bases between. There are 15 residues in the CDR3. Germline V gene data show CDR1 as SGHRS and CDR2 as YFSETQ. The DNA of the CDR3 is TGCGCCAGCAGCTTGGAGGGCGGACGTCAAGAGACCCAGTACTTC. It yields the protein CASSLEGGRQETQYF.

The rearrangement uses TRBV30 and TRBJ2-1; D gene ambiguous. There are 13 residues in the CDR3. V lost 0 bases to trimming and J lost 3 bases, with 6 bases between them. Germline V lookup: CDR1 GTSNPN, CDR2 SVGIG (reference sequence). The CDR3 is CAWSVSLYNEQFF. The CDR3 DNA reads TGTGCCTGGAGTGTGTCACTCTACAATGAGCAGTTCTTC.